This T cell receptor beta chain comes out of a study of control samples from healthy donors and cancer patients. V lost 4 bases, J lost 10 bases, and 15 bases lay in between. Germline CDR1 reads SGHNT; CDR2 reads YENEEA. The CDR3 length is 13 residues. Generated by immunoSEQ multiplex PCR, the TCRdb table keeps only in-frame clones and is missing some. The data hold about 160,000 clones, with around 96% observed a single time. The chain uses TRBV11-3 and TRBJ2-3; D perhaps matches TRBD2 (6 bases). This receptor was identified in a woman between 25 and 40 years old in good health. Sequencing was performed on blood. The DNA of the CDR3 is TGTGCCAGCAGCTCCCGGGGGTTGGGTGCGCAGTATTTT. Its protein product is CASSSRGLGAQYF.